The text below deals with one TCR beta chain. No cognate antigen has been identified for it. Base qualities are not recorded, but no much larger clone differs from it by a single base. Genomic DNA was extracted from sorted cells with the Quick-DNA Microprep Kit. Amplification of TCRbeta DNA was done with the immunoSEQ hsTCRbeta kit, following the protocol from the manufacturer. An Illumina MiSeq instrument was used to sequence the TCRbeta libraries. Per the authors' processing: Following removal of out-of-frame sequences, more than 2,000,000 distinct TCRbeta sequences were retained, with an average of about 70,000 per individual. Two values were used to score each individual: the count of roughly 180 previously reported CMV-associated TCRbeta sequences and the total count of productive distinct TCRbeta sequences. A beta-binomial model was reimplemented in Python, and scikit-learn random forests with default parameters were trained on US cohort data. On the Belgian cohort, classifier performance was reported as the median AUC, along with percentile confidence intervals, across 10,000 bootstrap iterations. Not all clones reach the TCRdb copy of this immuneACCESS table, which keeps in-frame sequences only. Checked studies attribute under half of the gap to unresolved V genes and leave the rest unexplained. Clone size and V and J calls were adopted from that table, with D and trimming inferred from the DNA. The sample includes about 59,000 clones, with 80% to 85% observed a single time. 1% to 1.2% of the sample rests with the top ten.

This sample stems from a study of memory CD4+ T cells and cytomegalovirus serostatus (dated 2019 in TCRdb). Background on the whole study: A total of 33 healthy Belgian adults, of whom 9 were CMV seropositive and 24 were CMV seronegative, were included in the cohort. CD4+ memory TCRbeta repertoires of a Belgian cohort with known cytomegalovirus serostatus were sequenced in order to replicate a published TCR-based CMV serostatus classifier. Overall study outcomes, separate from this receptor: For predicting CMV serostatus, the median bootstrapped AUC was roughly 0.95 using the original framework and around 0.9 using a US-trained random forest. Only CD4+CD45RO+ memory cells were sequenced, in contrast to the original study, in which naive and memory CD4+ and CD8+ populations were covered. Among the roughly 160 previously reported CMV-associated TCRbeta sequences, 67 showed up in the CD4+ memory repertoires, with each one found in between one and five individuals. The results were read as suggesting that the CMV-associated TCR signature is, for the most part, present in the CD4+ memory repertoire. On the Belgian cohort, the classifier based on the original framework reached a median bootstrapped AUC of approximately 0.95, with a 95% CI of 0.76-1.00.

A FACSAria II was used to sort memory CD4+ T cells, defined as single viable CD3+CD4+CD8-CD45RO+ cells. CMV serostatus was determined using a Roche Elecsys assay that detects serum IgG against CMV pp150, pp28, p38 and p52. After thawing, total CD4+ T cells were enriched by positive selection with CD4 magnetic microbeads. Samples originated from another study that specifically interrogated the CD4+ T cell memory repertoire. Following standard operating procedures, peripheral blood mononuclear cells were isolated and cryopreserved, while serum was kept at -80 degrees C. Staining used CD3-PerCP (BW264/56), CD4-APC (RPA-T4), CD45RO-PE (UCHT1) and CD8-Pacific Orange (3B5) antibodies, with Sytox blue excluding non-viable cells. From cysteine to phenylalanine, the CDR3 is 14 amino acids long. Only the CDR3 part of the read is kept: 42 bases, read in frame from the first base. V was cut back by 5 bases and J by 2 bases, leaving a gap of 12 bases between them. In the germline V gene, CDR1 corresponds to SGHNT and CDR2 to YENEEA.

Sequencing used memory CD4+ T cells from blood. This receptor chain uses TRBV11-3 and TRBJ1-2, with no D gene named confidently. The source of this sequence is an adult in good health and CMV-seronegative. CDR3 region: CASSPGGENYGYTF. In nucleotide form, the sequence is TGTGCCAGCAGCCCTGGCGGGGAGAACTATGGCTACACCTTC.